The 27 T cell receptor beta chains below come from one sample, sequenced in a study of vaccination and CD4 T cells after COVID-19. The Oncomine TCR Beta short-read assay generated sequence data from the DNA of cultured CD4+ T cells. TCRdb called the PCR reads again in MiXCR, with one record for every CDR3 protein. Among 10,000 to 15,000 distinct CDR3 sequences listed, less than 75% were seen once. The treatment here: 10-day PBMC culture with coronavirus spike peptide pools or control peptides (ViraFEST assay). These receptors have no identified antigens. Sequencing was performed on CD4+ T cells from blood, cultured in vitro. All receptors come from a human donor who had recovered from COVID-19.

The chain carries TRBV28 and TRBJ1-2; unclear D gene. The CDR3 covers 15 residues. Germline V gene data show CDR1 as MDHEN and CDR2 as SYDVKM. V shed 7 bases and J shed 4 bases, with 19 bases lying between them. The CDR3, as DNA: TGTGCCAGCAAGGGCAGCTTCCCCGAATTCTATGGCTACACCTTC. This encodes CASKGSFPEFYGYTF.

V is TRBV4-2 and J is TRBJ1-1; no clear D. The CDR3 loop spans 13 amino acids. V was pared by 1 base and J by 9 bases, with 12 bases between. Per the germline V gene, CDR1 is LGHNA and CDR2 is YNFKEQ. The CDR3 DNA is TGTGCCAGCAGCCAAGGAAGGGCATATCAAGCTTTCTTT. It yields the protein CASSQGRAYQAFF.

This chain uses TRBV20-1 with TRBJ2-3, with TRBD2 matching over 13 bases. The J segment lost 4 bases and the V segment lost 3 bases, leaving 7 bases of the junction unmatched. The CDR3 spans 16 residues. Germline assignment: CDR1 DFQATT and CDR2 SNEGSKA (reference sequence). The CDR3 loop reads CSASPGLAGVADTQYF. The CDR3 DNA reads as TGCAGTGCTAGCCCTGGACTAGCGGGAGTCGCAGATACGCAGTATTTT.

The chain combines TRBV29-1 with TRBJ1-3; D unclear. Germline CDR1 and CDR2: SQVTM and ANQGSEA. The CDR3 totals 13 residues. Deletions cut 7 bases from V and 0 bases from J, with 10 bases between. The DNA of the CDR3 is TGCAGCGGCGTGACCTCCTCTGGAAACACCATATATTTT. This encodes CSGVTSSGNTIYF.

The gene calls are TRBV30 and TRBJ2-7; 7 nucleotides agree with TRBD1. The CDR3 length is 15 residues. V trimming: 2 bases; J trimming: 0 bases; junction bases outside the gene matches: 7. Germline V CDR1 and CDR2: GTSNPN, SVGIG (reference sequence). CDR3 amino acids: CAWSTGTDSSYEQYF. CDR3 DNA: TGTGCCTGGAGTACCGGGACAGATAGCTCCTACGAGCAGTACTTC.

V is TRBV10-3 and J is TRBJ2-1, with D uncertain. From germline, CDR1 is ENHRY and CDR2 SYGVKD. This CDR3 spans 15 amino acids. Trimming removed 2 bases at V and 7 bases at J, with 15 bases between. The CDR3 sequence: CAISEGVAGRNEQFF. CDR3 nucleotides: TGTGCCATCAGTGAGGGGGTAGCCGGGCGGAATGAGCAGTTCTTC.

The chain recombines TRBV6-1 with TRBJ1-2; D is uncertain. The CDR3 sequence is 14 residues long. The V end lost 3 bases, the J end lost 7 bases, and 15 bases lay between the germline ends. Germline CDR1 MNHNS, CDR2 SASEGT. Here the CDR3 reads CASSEGPAAGGYTF. CDR3 nucleotide sequence: TGTGCCAGCAGTGAGGGCCCGGCAGCGGGTGGCTACACCTTC.

This chain joins TRBV28 and TRBJ1-4; D ambiguous. Looked up from germline, CDR1 is MDHEN and CDR2 is SYDVKM. Trimming cost V 4 bases and J 2 bases, with 11 bases left between them. The CDR3 consists of 15 residues. The CDR3 region is CASSSALRTNEKLFF. The CDR3 nucleotides read TGTGCCAGCAGTTCCGCTTTAAGGACTAATGAAAAACTGTTTTTT.

This rearrangement joins TRBV21-1 to TRBJ2-7; the listed D gene, TRBD2, was not tested against the DNA. TRBV21-1 is a recognized pseudogene. The CDR3 covers 16 residues. The CDR3 DNA reads as TGTGCCAGCAGCAAATTACAGCGGGACCTCTCCTACGAGCAGTACTTC. This sequence encodes CASSKLQRDLSYEQYF.

The chain joins TRBV15 to TRBJ2-2; no clear D. The V gene lost 8 bases and the J gene lost 4 bases, with 17 bases spanning the gap. The CDR3 totals 15 residues. From germline, CDR1 is LNHNV and CDR2 YYDKDF (reference sequence). The CDR3 coding sequence is TGTGCCACCTTGCAAGATGGGGTTGGCACCGGGGAGCTGTTTTTT. Translation gives CATLQDGVGTGELFF.

The rearrangement links TRBV11-2 to TRBJ2-2; 7 nucleotides agree with TRBD2. The CDR3 covers 18 residues. CDR1 and CDR2 (germline): SGHAT, FQNNGV. After removal of 1 base from V and 2 bases from J, the junction contained 10 bases not matched to a gene. CDR3 sequence reads: CASSLVGVASGNTGELFF. In DNA, the CDR3 is TGTGCCAGCAGCTTAGTAGGGGTGGCTAGCGGTAACACCGGGGAGCTGTTTTTT.

The chain joins TRBV30 to TRBJ2-5, with 11 positions matching TRBD2. This CDR3 has 14 residues. J gave up 4 bases and V 1 base, and 2 bases lay outside the gene matches. The germline CDR1 and CDR2 sequences are GTSNPN and SVGIG (reference sequence). The CDR3 region has the DNA TGTGCCTGGAGTGCAGGACTAGCGGGAGAGACCCAGTACTTC. It encodes CAWSAGLAGETQYF.

The rearrangement joins TRBV6-2 or TRBV6-3 to TRBJ2-7; 8 nucleotides match TRBD2. With 4 bases clipped from V and 0 bases from J, the junction kept 8 bases outside the gene matches. CDR1 is MNHEY, CDR2 SVGEGT, per germline. The CDR3 length is 16 residues. This chain's CDR3 is CASSSPGLALSYEQYF. CDR3 DNA: TGTGCCAGCAGTTCCCCCGGACTAGCCCTCTCCTACGAGCAGTACTTC.

The J gene is TRBJ1-5, the V gene TRBV18, with TRBD1 as a possible D gene (6 bases). The germline V and J ends were trimmed by 6 bases and 4 bases, with 16 bases remaining between them. Germline V CDR1 and CDR2: KGHSH, LQKENI. The CDR3 length is 15 residues. The CDR3 sequence: CASSQGQNRNQPQHF. In nucleotides, the CDR3 is TGTGCCAGCTCCCAAGGACAGAACCGGAATCAGCCCCAGCATTTT. Based on the CDR3 plus reference TRBV18 and TRBJ1-5, the full variable domain is NAGVMQNPRHLVRRRGQEARLRCSPMKGHSHVYWYRQLPEEGLKFMVYLQKENIIDESGMPKERFSAEFPKEGPSILRIQQVVRGDSAAYFCASSQGQNRNQPQHFGDGTRLSIL.

This clonotype came up a few times. This chain joins TRBV20-1 and TRBJ2-5; 9 bases match TRBD2. V dropped 3 bases and J dropped 4; count of bases not matched to a gene: 9. This CDR3 contains 15 residues. Germline V gives CDR1 DFQATT, CDR2 SNEGSKA (reference sequence). CDR3 sequence: CSARNLAGVVETQYF. In nucleotides, the CDR3 is TGCAGTGCTAGGAATTTAGCGGGAGTGGTAGAGACCCAGTACTTC.

V usage is TRBV7-9 and J usage is TRBJ2-1, with D possibly TRBD1 on 5 matching bases. Per the germline V gene, CDR1 is SEHNR and CDR2 is FQNEAQ (reference sequence). The V end was cut by 6 bases, the J end by 15 bases, with 21 bases between. The CDR3 runs to 13 residues. CDR3 coding DNA: TGTGCCAGCAGTTCCCGTCTGGGGCCGACCCCGTTCTTC. Its protein product is CASSSRLGPTPFF. The full variable domain, rest sourced from reference TRBV7-9 and TRBJ2-1, is DTGVSQNPRHKITKRGQNVTFRCDPISEHNRLYWYRQTLGQGPEFLTYFQNEAQLEKSRLLSDRFSAERPKGSFSTLEIQRTEQGDSAMYLCASSSRLGPTPFFGPGTRLTVL.

This clonotype was seen once. The chain employs TRBV28 and TRBJ1-5; TRBD1 is a possible D gene (5 bases). Germline CDR1 and CDR2: MDHEN and SYDVKM. The CDR3 covers 14 residues. Trimming took off 3 bases at V and 4 bases at J, with 10 bases between the two ends. This CDR3 is CASSFPAGNQPQHF. CDR3 in DNA: TGTGCCAGCAGTTTCCCGGCAGGGAATCAGCCCCAGCATTTT.

The chain links TRBV5-1 to TRBJ2-1; either TRBD1 or TRBD2 may supply D (5 bases each). The V gene lost 4 bases and the J gene lost 6 bases, with 11 bases spanning the gap. Germline V CDR1 and CDR2: SGHRS, YFSETQ. This CDR3 spans 13 amino acids. The CDR3 nucleotides are TGCGCCAGCAGCCTCGGGACCACCAATGAGCAGTTCTTC. Amino acid sequence: CASSLGTTNEQFF.

V usage is TRBV28 and J usage is TRBJ1-5; TRBD1 aligns across 7 bases. Germline V gives CDR1 MDHEN, CDR2 SYDVKM. The trim removed 10 bases at V and 7 bases at J, leaving 10 bases unmatched. The CDR3 covers 13 residues. CDR3 bases: TGTGCCATCTCAGGGGGAAGAAGGCAGCCCCAGCATTTT. It codes for CAISGGRRQPQHF.

The chain is built from TRBV6-2 or TRBV6-3 and TRBJ2-3; TRBD1 agrees at 10 bases. Looked up from germline, CDR1 is MNHEY and CDR2 is SVGEGT. With V trimmed by 11 bases and J by 3 bases, 5 bases remained unmatched. There are 13 residues in the CDR3. This chain's CDR3 is CAAGTGETDTQYF. The DNA of the CDR3 is TGTGCCGCCGGGACAGGGGAAACAGATACGCAGTATTTT.

The rearrangement uses TRBV12-3 or TRBV12-4 and TRBJ1-1, with TRBD1 matching 8 bases. This CDR3 is 13 amino acids long. Trimming at V came to 4 bases and at J to 4 bases, leaving 2 bases not matched to a gene. This CDR3 reads CASSSDRGTEAFF. The CDR3 DNA sequence: TGTGCCAGCAGTTCTGACAGGGGCACTGAAGCTTTCTTT.

This clonotype is classed as medium-sized (0.01 to 0.1%). J is TRBJ2-7 and V is TRBV19; TRBD1 aligns across 7 bases. Germline lookup yields CDR1 LNHDA and CDR2 SQIVND (reference sequence). J was trimmed by 5 bases and V by 4 bases; bases with no gene match: 5. This CDR3 has 13 residues. The CDR3 loop is CASSTLQGNEQYF. As DNA, the CDR3 is TGTGCCAGTAGTACTCTACAGGGGAACGAGCAGTACTTC.

Remarks on this clonotype: A junction boundary mismatches the germline segment, possibly from a read error. The chain couples TRBV7-9 to TRBJ2-1, with D possibly being TRBD1 (5 bases). This CDR3 contains 14 residues. Germline values: CDR1 SEHNR, CDR2 FQNEAQ (reference sequence). The CDR3 here is CASTTDSSYNEQFF. As DNA, the CDR3 is TGCGCCAGCACGACCGACAGCTCCTACAATGAGCAGTTCTTC.

V usage is TRBV15 and J usage is TRBJ2-7, with 7 bases fitting TRBD1. Trimming removed 5 bases from V and 5 bases from J; junction bases left unmatched: 9. From germline, CDR1 is LNHNV and CDR2 YYDKDF (reference sequence). The CDR3 runs 14 residues. The CDR3 nucleotides are TGTGCCACCAGCGGAGGACAGGAGTTCGACGAGCAGTACTTC. Translating it yields CATSGGQEFDEQYF. Supplemented by reference TRBV15 and TRBJ2-7, the full variable domain reads DAMVIQNPRYQVTQFGKPVTLSCSQTLNHNVMYWYQQKSSQAPKLLFHYYDKDFNNEADTPDNFQSRRPNTSFCFLDIRSPGLGDTAMYLCATSGGQEFDEQYFGPGTRLTVT.

The rearrangement uses TRBV20-1 and TRBJ2-5, with TRBD2 matching over 7 bases. The CDR3 extends over 13 amino acids. The germline V gene encodes CDR1 DFQATT and CDR2 SNEGSKA (reference sequence). J was trimmed by 2 bases and V by 3 bases; bases with no gene match: 3. The CDR3 reads CSASGEGQETQYF. CDR3 DNA: TGCAGTGCTAGCGGGGAGGGACAAGAGACCCAGTACTTC.

V is TRBV12-3 or TRBV12-4 and J is TRBJ1-2, with D perhaps matching TRBD1 (6 bases). V was cut by 2 bases and J by 8 bases, with 15 bases left in between. This CDR3 contains 14 residues. The CDR3 here is CASSLSGQRIGYTF. The CDR3 region has the DNA TGTGCCAGCAGTTTAAGTGGACAGAGGATAGGCTACACCTTC.

The V and J genes are TRBV7-6 and TRBJ2-1, with a weak D call TRBD1 (5 bases). Trimming cost V 1 base and J 9 bases, with 13 bases left between them. Germline V gene lookup returns CDR1 SGHVS and CDR2 FNYEAQ. This CDR3 has 14 residues. CDR3 sequence (DNA): TGTGCCAGCAGCTTAGTCAGGGAAGCGAGTGAGCAGTTCTTC. Translating it yields CASSLVREASEQFF.